This T cell receptor beta chain originates from a study of T cell responses to AZD1222 COVID-19 vaccine. Sequencing used immunoSEQ multiplex PCR; TCRdb keeps in-frame clones, though not all of them. The sample has under 100,000 clones, about 90% seen once. General observations from the study: Mostly white British, mostly female donors; authors suggested clonal diversity may be underestimated. Spike-specific TCRs gained breadth and depth after people received two AZD1222 doses.

There are a few counts of this clone. The antigen is undetermined. The sequencing here drew on peripheral blood, taken on day 0 of AZD1222 vaccination. The TCR comes from an adult in good health.

As DNA, the CDR3 is TGTGCCAGCAGTTTTAAAGGCTTCTATAGCACAGATACGCAGTATTTT. It yields the protein CASSFKGFYSTDTQYF. This chain joins TRBV28 and TRBJ2-3; D gene unclear. Between the trimmed V and J ends, which lost 3 bases and 0 bases, there was a span of 13 bases. This CDR3 is built from 16 residues. Germline V gene lookup returns CDR1 MDHEN and CDR2 SYDVKM.